Following are 26 T cell receptor beta chains from one sample sequenced in a study of vaccination and CD4 T cells after COVID-19. The Oncomine TCR Beta short-read assay was applied to DNA of cultured CD4+ T cells. TCRdb called the PCR reads again in MiXCR, with one record for every CDR3 protein. The sample consists of 15,000 to 20,000 distinct CDR3 sequences, 45% to 70% of them appearing once. Their antigens remain unidentified. Treatment of the sample: approximately 9-day PBMC culture with coronavirus spike peptide pools or control peptides (ViraFEST assay). Material: CD4+ T cells from blood, cultured in vitro. These receptors all come from a human donor who had recovered from COVID-19.

This clonotype turned up a few times. The chain uses TRBV5-6 and TRBJ2-5; 14 positions agree with TRBD2. Germline-derived CDR1 and CDR2 are SGHDT and YYEEEE. The J segment lost 1 base and the V segment lost 0 bases, leaving 8 bases of the junction unmatched. CDR3 length equals 19 residues. The CDR3, as DNA: TGTGCCAGCAGCTTGGTGGGGACTAGCGGGAGCTTCGGCCAAGAGACCCAGTACTTC. Protein sequence: CASSLVGTSGSFGQETQYF.

V is TRBV7-6 and J is TRBJ2-2, with 9 nucleotides matching TRBD1. V lost 4 bases and J lost 3; bases outside the gene matches: 6. This CDR3 region has 16 residues. CDR1 and CDR2 (germline): SGHVS, FNYEAQ. The CDR3 loop reads CASSSNRGQDTGELFF. The DNA of the CDR3 is TGTGCCAGCAGCTCGAACAGGGGGCAAGACACCGGGGAGCTGTTTTTT.

The chain couples TRBV12-3 or TRBV12-4 to TRBJ1-2; a possible D gene is TRBD1 (6 bases). CDR3 length: 14 amino acids. V lost 5 bases, J lost 8 bases, and 18 bases lay in between. This CDR3 is CASSPGGDGQGYTF. CDR3 bases: TGTGCCAGCAGTCCTGGGGGCGACGGGCAGGGCTACACCTTC.

This chain connects TRBV19 to TRBJ1-1, with D tentatively TRBD1 (5 bases). This CDR3 spans 14 amino acids. Deletions cut 6 bases from V and 4 bases from J, with 15 bases between. Germline V gene sequence: CDR1 LNHDA, CDR2 SQIVND (reference sequence). CDR3 coding DNA: TGTGCCAGTAGCGTCCTTCCCGGGGGCACTGAAGCTTTCTTT. Amino acid sequence: CASSVLPGGTEAFF.

Only a few counts were recorded for this clonotype. The chain couples TRBV30 to TRBJ1-5; 7 bases are shared with TRBD1. V shed 2 bases, J shed 4 bases, and the junction held 8 bases outside the gene matches. This CDR3 region has 15 residues. Looked up from germline, CDR1 is GTSNPN and CDR2 is SVGIG (reference sequence). The CDR3 is CAWSFGDRRNQPQHF. The CDR3 DNA sequence: TGTGCCTGGAGTTTCGGGGACAGAAGGAATCAGCCCCAGCATTTT.

The gene calls are TRBV7-2 and TRBJ1-1; no firm D call. The germline V gene encodes CDR1 SGHTA and CDR2 FQGNSA. V was cut by 4 bases and J by 2 bases, with 8 bases left in between. CDR3 length: 13 residues. For the CDR3, the DNA is TGTGCCAGCAGCTGGGCAGGTAACACTGAAGCTTTCTTT. Protein sequence: CASSWAGNTEAFF.

V is TRBV11-2 and J is TRBJ2-7; 10 nucleotides align to TRBD2. J lost 2 bases, V lost 1 base, and 5 bases had no gene match. The V gene's germline CDR1 is SGHAT and CDR2 FQNNGV. The CDR3 has 16 residues. CDR3 coding DNA: TGTGCCAGCAGCTTAGTCCCCGGACTAGCGGCCTACGAGCAGTACTTC. Residues: CASSLVPGLAAYEQYF.

A few counts support this clonotype. The chain combines TRBV6-5 with TRBJ1-5; D is ambiguous. V was pared by 4 bases and J by 3 bases, with 7 bases between. The CDR3 is 13 residues long. Germline CDR1 MNHEY, CDR2 SVGAGI. CDR3 nucleotide sequence: TGTGCCAGCAGTTGGGGAGTCAATCAGCCCCAGCATTTT. Translation: CASSWGVNQPQHF.

V usage is TRBV20-1 and J usage is TRBJ1-4, with D perhaps matching TRBD1 (5 bases). CDR1 and CDR2 (germline): DFQATT, SNEGSKA (reference sequence). Trimming left V 6 bases short and J 8 bases short, with 16 bases between. The CDR3 totals 13 residues. CDR3 in amino acids: CSARSGHREKLFF. CDR3 DNA: TGCAGTGCCCGGTCGGGGCATCGGGAAAAACTGTTTTTT.

This clonotype was seen a handful of times. The chain couples TRBV7-6 to TRBJ2-7; D might be TRBD2 (6 bases). Germline values: CDR1 SGHVS, CDR2 FNYEAQ. This CDR3 region has 14 residues. V lost 5 bases and J 1 base, leaving 12 bases between the germline ends. In DNA, the CDR3 is TGTGCCAGCAGCCCTCTCCTAGCGTCCTACGAGCAGTACTTC. It encodes CASSPLLASYEQYF.

This clonotype turned up a few times. The CDR3 reads CASSQSGRGNSPLHF. In DNA, the CDR3 is TGTGCCAGCAGCCAGTCGGGACGGGGAAATTCACCCCTCCACTTT. This chain joins TRBV14 and TRBJ1-6, with D tentatively TRBD1 (5 bases). Trimming shortened V by 3 bases and J by 7 bases, and 13 bases separated the two germline ends. The germline CDR1 and CDR2 sequences are SGHDN and FVKESK. This CDR3 has 15 residues.

This clonotype was observed a handful of times. The V and J genes are TRBV7-9 and TRBJ1-1; D gene unclear. From germline, CDR1 is SEHNR and CDR2 FQNEAQ (reference sequence). Trimming pared 1 base from V and 4 bases from J, leaving 10 bases between. There are 14 residues in the CDR3. The CDR3, as DNA: TGTGCCAGCAGCTTAGAGGGAGGGAGCACTGAAGCTTTCTTT. Amino acids: CASSLEGGSTEAFF.

The rearrangement uses TRBV28 and TRBJ2-5; D is unresolved. CDR3 size: 14 residues. Trimming shortened V by 7 bases and J by 0 bases, and 12 bases separated the two germline ends. From germline, CDR1 is MDHEN and CDR2 SYDVKM. Here the CDR3 reads CASTRPQYQETQYF. CDR3 nucleotides: TGTGCCAGCACCAGACCCCAGTACCAAGAGACCCAGTACTTC.

In its sample, this clonotype was seen a few times. This chain uses TRBV27 with TRBJ2-7; D may be TRBD2 (6 bases). V lost 6 bases and J lost 3, with 6 bases in between. The CDR3 covers 11 residues. The germline gives CDR1 MNHEY, CDR2 SMNVEV (reference sequence). The CDR3 loop reads CASSGSYEQYF. The CDR3 nucleotides read TGTGCCAGCAGCGGGAGCTACGAGCAGTACTTC.

This sequence joins TRBV20-1 and TRBJ2-2, with TRBD1 as a possible D gene (5 bases). Between the trimmed V and J ends, which lost 5 bases and 1 base, there was a span of 8 bases. The germline gives CDR1 DFQATT, CDR2 SNEGSKA (reference sequence). CDR3 size: 13 residues. CDR3 sequence (DNA): TGCAGTGCTTTAACAGGGAACACCGGGGAGCTGTTTTTT. The encoded protein is CSALTGNTGELFF.

This clonotype is categorized as large. This chain connects TRBV10-3 to TRBJ1-1; a possible D gene is TRBD1 (6 bases). Germline CDR1 ENHRY, CDR2 SYGVKD. The CDR3 length is 14 residues. V lost 9 bases and J lost 5, with 19 bases in between. CDR3 sequence: CAMTRDTLGTEAFF. The CDR3 nucleotides read TGTGCCATGACGAGGGACACCTTAGGGACTGAAGCTTTCTTT.

The rearrangement links TRBV6-2 or TRBV6-3 to TRBJ2-5; D is possibly TRBD1 or TRBD2 (5 bases each). The CDR3 loop spans 13 amino acids. The V end lost 7 bases, the J end lost 6 bases, and 15 bases lay between the germline ends. The germline V gene encodes CDR1 MNHEY and CDR2 SVGEGT. CDR3 nucleotides: TGTGCCAGCATCCAGGGTGGGGGAAAGACCCAGTACTTC. Its translation: CASIQGGGKTQYF.

This clonotype has just one count. This rearrangement joins TRBV6-5 to TRBJ2-3; TRBD2 matches 8 bases. Germline V gene sequence: CDR1 MNHEY, CDR2 SVGAGI. The trim removed 2 bases at V and 3 bases at J, leaving 7 bases unmatched. The CDR3 runs to 16 residues. Here the CDR3 DNA reads TGTGCCAGCAGTTACGTTACTAGCGGAGATACAGATACGCAGTATTTT. Encoded protein: CASSYVTSGDTDTQYF.

The chain has TRBV24-1 and TRBJ2-3, with 9 bases fitting TRBD2. Germline CDR1 is KGHDR and CDR2 is SFDVKD. J gave up 3 bases and V 6 bases, and 6 bases lay outside the gene matches. This CDR3 is 15 amino acids long. The CDR3 loop is CATSSSGIWTDTQYF. The DNA of the CDR3 is TGTGCCACCAGTTCTAGCGGGATCTGGACAGATACGCAGTATTTT.

The V call is TRBV7-2, the J call TRBJ2-7; TRBD1 might be the D (5 bases). CDR1 is SGHTA and CDR2 is FQGNSA in the germline V gene. V lost 5 bases and J 1 base, leaving 15 bases between the germline ends. The CDR3 is made up of 15 amino acids. The chain's CDR3 is CASSLGWTNSYEQYF. CDR3 nucleotides: TGTGCCAGCAGCCTTGGCTGGACAAATTCCTACGAGCAGTACTTC.

The chain couples TRBV19 to TRBJ1-5; D is perhaps TRBD1 (5 bases). With 7 bases removed from V and 2 bases from J, the gap between germline ends came to 18 bases. There are 16 residues in the CDR3. Germline values: CDR1 LNHDA, CDR2 SQIVND (reference sequence). CDR3 in DNA: TGTGCCAGTAACCTTAATCGGGGCCTGGGCAATCAGCCCCAGCATTTT. It encodes CASNLNRGLGNQPQHF.

The rearrangement uses TRBV20-1 and TRBJ2-3, with D possibly matching TRBD2 (5 bases). V was clipped by 3 bases and J by 2 bases, with 21 bases between them. In germline, CDR1 is DFQATT, CDR2 SNEGSKA (reference sequence). The CDR3 spans 17 residues. The CDR3 is CSARALRESKYTDTQYF. The CDR3 DNA reads as TGCAGTGCTAGGGCTCTAAGGGAGTCGAAGTACACAGATACGCAGTATTTT.

This chain joins TRBV20-1 and TRBJ2-2; 11 nucleotides align to TRBD2. CDR1 and CDR2 from the germline V gene are DFQATT and SNEGSKA (reference sequence). Trimming at V came to 3 bases and at J to 1 base, leaving 1 base not matched to a gene. The CDR3 spans 15 residues. The DNA of the CDR3 is TGCAGTGCTAGGACTAGCGGGATGAACACCGGGGAGCTGTTTTTT. Its translation is CSARTSGMNTGELFF.

The rearrangement links TRBV7-2 to TRBJ1-5; no definite D call. Germline V lookup: CDR1 SGHTA, CDR2 FQGNSA. Trimming pared 3 bases from V and 5 bases from J, leaving 8 bases between. The CDR3 is 13 residues long. CDR3 bases: TGTGCCAGCAGCTTTTCGTTGGATCAGCCCCAGCATTTT. Residues: CASSFSLDQPQHF.

The chain uses TRBV28 and TRBJ2-2; D uncertain. The V end was cut by 3 bases, the J end by 3 bases, with 14 bases between. The CDR3 runs 16 residues. Per the germline V gene, CDR1 is MDHEN and CDR2 is SYDVKM. This chain's CDR3 is CASSFRPKLDTGELFF. The CDR3 DNA sequence: TGTGCCAGCAGTTTCCGGCCGAAGTTGGACACCGGGGAGCTGTTTTTT.

This clonotype came up a few times. The V and J genes are TRBV2 and TRBJ2-5; D could derive from TRBD1 or TRBD2 (6 bases each). V lost 5 bases and J 5 bases, leaving 21 bases between the germline ends. CDR1 is SNHLY and CDR2 is FYNNEI in the germline V gene. The CDR3 consists of 16 residues. The CDR3 DNA reads as TGTGCCAGCAGTCCTCAATCCACAGGGAGGTACGAGACCCAGTACTTC. This codes for CASSPQSTGRYETQYF.